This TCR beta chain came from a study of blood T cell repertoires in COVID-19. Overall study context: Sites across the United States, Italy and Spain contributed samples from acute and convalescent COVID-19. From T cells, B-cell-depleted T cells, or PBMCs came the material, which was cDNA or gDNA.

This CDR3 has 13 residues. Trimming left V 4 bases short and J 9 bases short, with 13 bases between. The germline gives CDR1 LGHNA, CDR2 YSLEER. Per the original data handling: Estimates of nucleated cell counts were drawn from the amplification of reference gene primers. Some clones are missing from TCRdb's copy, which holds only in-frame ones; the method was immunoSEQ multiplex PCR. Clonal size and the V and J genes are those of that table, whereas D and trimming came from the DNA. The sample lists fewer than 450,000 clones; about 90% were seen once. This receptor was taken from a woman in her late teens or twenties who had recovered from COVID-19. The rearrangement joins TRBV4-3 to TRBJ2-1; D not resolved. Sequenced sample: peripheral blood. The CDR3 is CASSPHGAFEQFF. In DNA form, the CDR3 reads TGCGCCAGCAGCCCCCATGGAGCGTTTGAGCAGTTCTTC.